These 16 T cell receptor beta chains originate from one sample sequenced in a study of blood T cells in healthy people across ages. The authors ran a second PCR of about 6 to 11 cycles using a sample-barcoded 5' primer and a J-beta primer mix. TCRdb used MiXCR to reprocess the 5' RACE reads, holding one entry per CDR3 protein. The table has about a million distinct CDR3 sequences, around 49% seen once; the top ten hold around an eighth. The material sequenced was blood. All receptors come from a man aged 25-40 years in good health.

The V and J genes are TRBV5-1 and TRBJ2-3, with D tentatively TRBD2 (5 bases). Trimming shortened V by 2 bases and J by 6 bases, and 13 bases separated the two germline ends. This CDR3 is 14 amino acids long. Germline V gives CDR1 SGHRS, CDR2 YFSETQ. CDR3 sequence (DNA): TGCGCCAGCAGCTTCTCAGCGGTCGCGGATACGCAGTATTTT. Its translation is CASSFSAVADTQYF.

In its sample, this clonotype was seen a few times. A much more abundant neighbour one base away suggests this may be a read error. The rearrangement uses TRBV11-2 and TRBJ2-1; 7 nucleotides align to TRBD2. Germline CDR1 and CDR2: SGHAT and FQNNGV. The V gene end was trimmed by 5 bases and the J gene end by 8 bases; junction bases not matched to a gene: 12. This CDR3 contains 15 residues. CDR3 residues: CASSRSGEAFYEQFF. The DNA for the CDR3 is TGTGCCAGCAGCCGAAGCGGGGAGGCTTTCTATGAGCAGTTCTTC.

The chain combines TRBV3-1 with TRBJ2-3; 12 bases fit TRBD2. Trimming cost V 6 bases and J 0 bases; bases outside gene matches: 16. The CDR3 loop spans 20 amino acids. Germline-derived CDR1 and CDR2 are LGHDT and YNNKEL (reference sequence). In DNA, the CDR3 is TGTGCCAGCAGTCAAAGAGATAGGCTAGCGGGGGGGCCGAGCACAGATACGCAGTATTTT. Its translation is CASSQRDRLAGGPSTDTQYF.

This clonotype has just a few counts. This chain uses TRBV20-1 with TRBJ2-7; tentatively, D is TRBD1 (6 bases). This CDR3 is built from 11 residues. CDR1 DFQATT and CDR2 SNEGSKA come from the germline V gene (reference sequence). CDR3 bases: TGCAGCGGAGTACAGGGTCGCGAGCAGTACTTC. Translation: CSGVQGREQYF.

The rearrangement uses TRBV5-1 and TRBJ1-1, with TRBD1 matching 11 bases. Trimming took 4 bases from V and 5 from J; bases not matched to a gene: 4. Looked up from germline, CDR1 is SGHRS and CDR2 is YFSETQ. This CDR3 contains 14 residues. The CDR3 nucleotides are TGCGCCAGCAGCGCCGGGACAGGGGGTACTGAAGCTTTCTTT. Protein: CASSAGTGGTEAFF.

The rearrangement uses TRBV7-8 and TRBJ2-3, with D possibly matching TRBD2 (6 bases). CDR1 is SGHVS, CDR2 FQNEAQ, per germline. CDR3 size: 15 residues. V gave up 8 bases and J gave up 2 bases, with 17 bases separating them. The CDR3 reads CASVRLGGNTDTQYF. The DNA for the CDR3 is TGTGCCAGCGTCCGTCTCGGGGGAAACACAGATACGCAGTATTTT.

This chain connects TRBV12-3 or TRBV12-4 to TRBJ1-1; 8 bases line up with TRBD1. The CDR3 sequence is 14 residues long. V was pared by 4 bases and J by 6 bases, with 7 bases of the junction left unmatched. CDR3 nucleotide sequence: TGTGCCAGCAGTTCGCGACAGGGGCTGGCTGAAGCTTTCTTT. Translating it yields CASSSRQGLAEAFF.

J is TRBJ1-2 and V is TRBV12-3 or TRBV12-4; perhaps TRBD1 as D (5 bases). The CDR3 extends over 16 amino acids. Trimming left V 6 bases short and J 4 bases short, with 21 bases between. The CDR3 nucleotides are TGTGCCAGCAGCCCCGGTGGGGGAAATTGGGTCTATGGCTACACCTTC. This translates into CASSPGGGNWVYGYTF.

The chain uses TRBV25-1 and TRBJ1-6; no firm D call. This CDR3 spans 17 amino acids. Germline V gives CDR1 MGHDK, CDR2 SYGVNS. Trimming shortened V by 4 bases and J by 6 bases, and 19 bases separated the two germline ends. The CDR3 spells CASSGFETGLRNSPLHF. In DNA, the CDR3 is TGTGCCAGCAGTGGGTTCGAGACTGGTTTGCGTAATTCACCCCTCCACTTT.

This clonotype has a count of ten or more. The chain employs TRBV6-5 and TRBJ1-2, with D maybe TRBD1 (6 bases). CDR3 size: 14 residues. Germline CDR1 MNHEY, CDR2 SVGAGI. Trimming removed 0 bases from V and 6 bases from J, with 11 bases in between. The CDR3: CASSYSGGDNGYTF. In DNA, the CDR3 is TGTGCCAGCAGTTACTCGGGGGGGGACAATGGCTACACCTTC.

The V gene is TRBV12-3 or TRBV12-4, the J gene TRBJ2-1; possibly TRBD1 for D (6 bases). CDR3 length: 11 amino acids. V lost 7 bases, J lost 9 bases, and 10 bases lay in between. The CDR3 loop is CASTSGAEQFF. The CDR3 bases are TGTGCCAGCACCTCAGGGGCTGAGCAGTTCTTC.

This clonotype was seen a few times. The chain carries TRBV6-2 or TRBV6-3 and TRBJ1-2, with D unclear. Germline V CDR1 and CDR2: MNHEY, SVGEGT. The length of the CDR3 is 13 residues. Trimming cost V 5 bases and J 2 bases, with 9 bases left between them. The CDR3 nucleotides are TGTGCCAGCAGTGATAAGCTGAACTATGGCTACACCTTC. Translating it yields CASSDKLNYGYTF.

At least ten counts were recorded for this clonotype. The rearrangement joins TRBV25-1 to TRBJ1-1; tentatively, D is TRBD1 (5 bases). The CDR3 totals 16 residues. Trimming pared 3 bases from V and 0 bases from J, leaving 14 bases between. The V gene's germline CDR1 is MGHDK and CDR2 SYGVNS. The CDR3 is CASSEDQTDMNTEAFF. The CDR3 nucleotides are TGTGCCAGCAGTGAGGATCAGACAGACATGAACACTGAAGCTTTCTTT.

J is TRBJ2-7 and V is TRBV10-3; tentatively, D is TRBD1 (5 bases). The V gene lost 5 bases and the J gene lost 6 bases, with 8 bases spanning the gap. This CDR3 is 11 amino acids long. Germline CDR1 ENHRY, CDR2 SYGVKD. The DNA of the CDR3 is TGTGCCATCAGTCAGGGTAGCGAGCAGTACTTC. Its translation is CAISQGSEQYF.

The chain links TRBV5-1 to TRBJ1-1; D may be TRBD1 (5 bases). CDR3 length equals 13 residues. Germline CDR1 reads SGHRS; CDR2 reads YFSETQ. Trimming removed 7 bases at V and 0 bases at J, with 10 bases between. The CDR3 nucleotides read TGCGCCAGCTCCGGACAAATGAACACTGAAGCTTTCTTT. It encodes CASSGQMNTEAFF.

This clonotype was detected only a few times. The V gene is TRBV10-3, the J gene TRBJ2-5; D uncertain. This CDR3 comprises 14 residues. V lost 3 bases, J lost 7 bases, and 15 bases lay in between. Germline V CDR1 and CDR2: ENHRY, SYGVKD. The CDR3 DNA reads as TGTGCCATCAGTGATGGCGGTGTAACGGGGACCCAGTACTTC. This translates into CAISDGGVTGTQYF.